The 20 T cell receptor beta chains listed next were all sequenced from one sample in a study of T cells in localized non-small cell lung cancer. The table came from immunoSEQ multiplex PCR; TCRdb's copy has only in-frame clones and leaves some out. The sample consists of 10,000 to 13,000 clones, 70% to 75% of them appearing once. The material was peripheral blood, obtained before any cancer treatment. The receptors here all came from a male donor aged 60 or older with stage I lung adenocarcinoma.

The rearrangement joins TRBV6-5 to TRBJ1-6; maybe TRBD1 (5 bases). Per germline, CDR1 MNHEY and CDR2 SVGAGI. This CDR3 spans 14 amino acids. Between the trimmed V and J ends, which lost 2 bases and 7 bases, there was a span of 9 bases. The CDR3 is CASSYLGENSPLHF. CDR3 coding DNA: TGTGCCAGCAGTTACCTAGGGGAGAATTCACCCCTCCACTTT.

This clone was picked up a small number of times. J is TRBJ1-1 and V is TRBV2; TRBD1 is a possible D gene (5 bases). CDR3 length: 10 amino acids. Germline V gene sequence: CDR1 SNHLY, CDR2 FYNNEI. Deletions cut 6 bases from V and 8 bases from J, with 7 bases between. This CDR3 reads CASSQGEAFF. Here the CDR3 DNA reads TGTGCCAGCAGCCAGGGCGAAGCTTTCTTT.

The chain uses TRBV10-3 and TRBJ1-1; the match to TRBD1 covers 9 bases. The CDR3 has 14 amino acids. Trimming took 6 bases from V and 1 from J; bases not matched to a gene: 3. Germline V gives CDR1 ENHRY, CDR2 SYGVKD. The CDR3 coding sequence is TGTGCCATCAGCGGACAGGGGCAGAACACTGAAGCTTTCTTT. This gives the protein CAISGQGQNTEAFF.

V and J are TRBV5-1 and TRBJ2-7; unclear D gene. From germline, CDR1 is SGHRS and CDR2 YFSETQ. The CDR3 has 13 residues. V dropped 0 bases and J dropped 3 bases, with 7 bases sitting between them. CDR3 residues: CASSLDRHYEQYF. For the CDR3, the DNA is TGCGCCAGCAGCTTGGACAGACACTACGAGCAGTACTTC.

V is TRBV6-1 and J is TRBJ1-1; no firm D call. This CDR3 has 15 amino acids. Germline CDR1 reads MNHNS; CDR2 reads SASEGT. Trimming shortened V by 11 bases and J by 1 base, and 20 bases separated the two germline ends. This CDR3 reads CAVLGRGRSNTEAFF. CDR3 coding DNA: TGTGCCGTCCTAGGACGGGGAAGGTCGAACACTGAAGCTTTCTTT.

The gene calls are TRBV5-6 and TRBJ1-2, with D unclear. Germline V CDR1 and CDR2: SGHDT, YYEEEE. The CDR3 extends over 15 amino acids. Trimming took off 2 bases at V and 4 bases at J, with 15 bases between the two ends. CDR3 bases: TGTGCCAGCAGCTTAGGGTTTTTACCGATCTATGGCTACACCTTC. Its protein is CASSLGFLPIYGYTF.

The genes are TRBV21-1 and TRBJ2-7; the table's D call, TRBD2, was not checked against the DNA. TRBV21-1 is a pseudogene. This CDR3 contains 17 residues. The CDR3 loop reads CASSKERGGAPCYEQYF. The DNA of the CDR3 is TGTGCCAGCAGCAAAGAGCGGGGCGGAGCACCGTGCTACGAGCAGTACTTC.

The chain has TRBV7-3 and TRBJ1-1; possible D gene TRBD1, 6 bases. Trimming removed 1 base at V and 6 bases at J, with 21 bases between. From germline, CDR1 is SGHTA and CDR2 FQGTGA. The CDR3 is 17 amino acids. The CDR3 sequence: CASSLRPPGLRGPEAFF. The CDR3 DNA reads TGTGCCAGCAGCTTAAGGCCGCCGGGACTCAGGGGACCTGAAGCTTTCTTT.

This sequence joins TRBV5-6 and TRBJ2-1; 7 bases match TRBD1. CDR1 and CDR2 from the germline V gene are SGHDT and YYEEEE. The CDR3 length is 13 residues. Unmatched junction bases numbered 4, after V lost 3 bases and J lost 7 bases. CDR3 protein: CASSWGQINEQFF. CDR3 DNA: TGTGCCAGCAGCTGGGGACAGATAAATGAGCAGTTCTTC.

The genes are TRBV18 and TRBJ2-1; D unclear. Germline V gene data show CDR1 as KGHSH and CDR2 as LQKENI. Trimming removed 3 bases at V and 5 bases at J, with 11 bases between. CDR3 length equals 14 residues. The CDR3 loop is CASSPWTRNNEQFF. The CDR3 nucleotides are TGTGCCAGCTCACCCTGGACCAGAAACAATGAGCAGTTCTTC.

This chain joins TRBV18 and TRBJ1-2, with 10 bases that match TRBD1. The CDR3 loop spans 14 amino acids. J gave up 3 bases and V 2 bases, and 0 bases lay outside the gene matches. CDR1 KGHSH and CDR2 LQKENI come from the germline V gene. In DNA form, the CDR3 reads TGTGCCAGCTCACCAGGACAGGGGGACTATGGCTACACCTTC. This encodes CASSPGQGDYGYTF.

This sequence joins TRBV15 and TRBJ2-1, with D hard to call. The CDR3 is 14 amino acids. V lost 0 bases and J lost 8, with 11 bases in between. The germline gives CDR1 LNHNV, CDR2 YYDKDF (reference sequence). CDR3 amino acids: CATSRESVVDEQFF. DNA for the CDR3: TGTGCCACCAGCAGAGAAAGCGTTGTGGATGAGCAGTTCTTC.

V and J are TRBV6-1 and TRBJ2-3; D is uncertain. Trimming pared 7 bases from V and 4 bases from J, leaving 18 bases between. Germline CDR1 is MNHNS and CDR2 is SASEGT. The CDR3 spans 15 residues. Here the CDR3 DNA reads TGTGCCAGCATCTCCCAAGGGTCGTGGGCAGATACGCAGTATTTT. This gives the protein CASISQGSWADTQYF.

The chain recombines TRBV5-1 with TRBJ1-4; weak D call: TRBD1 (5 bases). The CDR3 is made up of 14 amino acids. V was pared by 4 bases and J by 8 bases, with 15 bases between. Looked up from germline, CDR1 is SGHRS and CDR2 is YFSETQ. The CDR3 nucleotides read TGCGCCAGCAGCAAACAGGAAGGTAACGAAAAACTGTTTTTT. Its translation is CASSKQEGNEKLFF.

The V and J genes are TRBV19 and TRBJ2-5; D is uncertain. Trimming removed 0 bases at V and 5 bases at J, with 4 bases between. The CDR3 has 12 residues. The germline CDR1 and CDR2 sequences are LNHDA and SQIVND (reference sequence). CDR3 in DNA: TGTGCCAGTAGTATAGATGTCGAGACCCAGTACTTC. Its protein is CASSIDVETQYF.

DNA for the CDR3: TGTGCCAGTAGTAATGGGGGGCTGAGAACCGGGGAGCTGTTTTTT. Its translation: CASSNGGLRTGELFF. V gene TRBV19 combines with J gene TRBJ2-2; D tentatively reads TRBD1 or TRBD2 (6 bases each). Trimming removed 4 bases from V and 5 bases from J, with 14 bases in between. The CDR3 sequence is 15 residues long. The germline CDR1 and CDR2 sequences are LNHDA and SQIVND (reference sequence).

This clone was seen a single time. The genes are TRBV10-3 and TRBJ1-1; perhaps TRBD1 as D (5 bases). Germline CDR1 is ENHRY and CDR2 is SYGVKD. V was cut by 4 bases and J by 1 base, with 10 bases left in between. CDR3 length: 14 amino acids. As DNA, the CDR3 is TGTGCCATCAGTGCCCCAGGGCGGAACACTGAAGCTTTCTTT. Protein: CAISAPGRNTEAFF.

The rearrangement joins TRBV6-5 to TRBJ1-2; perhaps TRBD1 as D (6 bases). Germline V gene sequence: CDR1 MNHEY, CDR2 SVGAGI. Between the trimmed V and J ends, which lost 6 bases and 0 bases, there was a span of 14 bases. CDR3 length: 15 amino acids. CDR3 residues: CASRRTDQANYGYTF. DNA for the CDR3: TGTGCCAGCAGAAGGACAGACCAAGCTAACTATGGCTACACCTTC.

The chain carries TRBV6-6 and TRBJ2-3; possible D gene TRBD1, 5 bases. The V and J ends lost 5 bases and 6 bases respectively, with 9 bases between them. CDR1 is MNHNY and CDR2 is SVGAGI in the germline V gene (reference sequence). The CDR3 is made up of 12 amino acids. The CDR3 is CASSLHRDTQYF. CDR3 DNA: TGTGCCAGCAGTCTCCACAGGGATACGCAGTATTTT.

This sequence joins TRBV10-3 and TRBJ1-1; TRBD1 agrees at 8 bases. The germline gives CDR1 ENHRY, CDR2 SYGVKD. V shed 8 bases and J 0 bases; nucleotides not matched to a gene: 2. The CDR3 has 13 residues. This CDR3 reads CAIRQGLNTEAFF. Here the CDR3 DNA reads TGTGCCATCCGACAGGGGTTGAACACTGAAGCTTTCTTT.